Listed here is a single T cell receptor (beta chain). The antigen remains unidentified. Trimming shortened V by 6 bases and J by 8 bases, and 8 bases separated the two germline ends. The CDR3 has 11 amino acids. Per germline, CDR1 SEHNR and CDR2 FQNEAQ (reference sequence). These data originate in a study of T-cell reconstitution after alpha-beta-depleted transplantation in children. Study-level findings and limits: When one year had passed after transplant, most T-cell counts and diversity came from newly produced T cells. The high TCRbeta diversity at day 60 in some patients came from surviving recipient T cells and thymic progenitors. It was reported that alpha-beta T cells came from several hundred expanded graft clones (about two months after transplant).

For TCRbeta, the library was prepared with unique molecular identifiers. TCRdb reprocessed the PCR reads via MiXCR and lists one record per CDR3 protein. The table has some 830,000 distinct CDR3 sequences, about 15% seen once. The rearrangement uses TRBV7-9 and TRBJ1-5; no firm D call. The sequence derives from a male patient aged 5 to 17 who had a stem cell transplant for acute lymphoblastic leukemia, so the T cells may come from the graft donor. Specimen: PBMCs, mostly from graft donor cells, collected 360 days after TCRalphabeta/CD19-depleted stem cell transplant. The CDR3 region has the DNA TGTGCCAGCAGGTTTTGGAAGCCCCAGCATTTT. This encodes CASRFWKPQHF.